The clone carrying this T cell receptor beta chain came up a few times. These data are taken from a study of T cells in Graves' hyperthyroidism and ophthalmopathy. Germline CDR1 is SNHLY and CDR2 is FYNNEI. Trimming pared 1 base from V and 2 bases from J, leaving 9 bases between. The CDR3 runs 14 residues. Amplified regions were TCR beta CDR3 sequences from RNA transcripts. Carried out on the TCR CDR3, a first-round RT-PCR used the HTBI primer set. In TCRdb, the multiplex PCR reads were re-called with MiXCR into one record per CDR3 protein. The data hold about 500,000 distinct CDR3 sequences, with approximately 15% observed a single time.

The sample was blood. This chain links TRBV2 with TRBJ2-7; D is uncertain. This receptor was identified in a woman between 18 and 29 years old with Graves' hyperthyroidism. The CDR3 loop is CASSEVAEPYEQYF. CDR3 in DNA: TGTGCCAGCAGTGAAGTGGCAGAACCCTACGAGCAGTACTTC.